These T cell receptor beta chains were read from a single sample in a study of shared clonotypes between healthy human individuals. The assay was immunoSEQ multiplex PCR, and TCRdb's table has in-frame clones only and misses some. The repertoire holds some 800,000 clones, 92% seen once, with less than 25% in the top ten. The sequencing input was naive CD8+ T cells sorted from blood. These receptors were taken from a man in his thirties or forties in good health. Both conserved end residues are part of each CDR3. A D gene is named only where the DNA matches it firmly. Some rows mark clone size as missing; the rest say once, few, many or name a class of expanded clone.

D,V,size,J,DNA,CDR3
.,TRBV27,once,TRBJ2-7,TGTGCCAGCAGTGATTCGGTGGGACCCTACGAGCAGTACTTC,CASSDSVGPYEQYF
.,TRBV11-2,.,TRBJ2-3,TGTGCCAGCAGCCCCCTTGTGGGTAGTTCACCAAACACAGATACGCAGTATTTT,CASSPLVGSSPNTDTQYF
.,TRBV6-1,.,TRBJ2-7,TGTGCCATTTCGGACAGCCTAGTCGAGCAGTACTTC,CAISDSLVEQYF
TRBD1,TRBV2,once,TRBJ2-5,TGTGCCAGCAGTCCACCGACAGGGAAGGCAAGGGAGACCCAGTACTTC,CASSPPTGKARETQYF
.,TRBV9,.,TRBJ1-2,TGTGCCAGCAGCGCCCCTGATGGCTACACCTTC,CASSAPDGYTF
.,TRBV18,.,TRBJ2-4,TGTGCCAGCTCACCAGGGGGGGCGTATGCCAAAAACATTCAGTACTTC,CASSPGGAYAKNIQYF
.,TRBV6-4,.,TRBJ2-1,TGTGCCAGCAGTGAGTGGGGGTTGGGAGAAAGCTACAATGAGCAGTTCTTC,CASSEWGLGESYNEQFF
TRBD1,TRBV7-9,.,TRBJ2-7,TGTGCCAGCCACGCTCCGGGACAGGGCACCTACGAGCAGTACTTC,CASHAPGQGTYEQYF
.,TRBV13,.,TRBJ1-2,TGTGCCAGCAGCTTAGCGGGGCGCAGGACTGACTATGGCTACACCTTC,CASSLAGRRTDYGYTF
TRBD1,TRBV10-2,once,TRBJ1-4,TGCGCCAGCAGTAACGGGACAGGTGTTCCCGGTACTAATGAAAAACTGTTTTTT,CASSNGTGVPGTNEKLFF
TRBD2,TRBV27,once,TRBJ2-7,TGTGCCAGCAGTTTGAGGCTAGCGGGAGGGCCTGGTGAGCAGTACTTC,CASSLRLAGGPGEQYF
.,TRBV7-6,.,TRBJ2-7,TGTGCCAGCAGCCCGAAGGCGGATCCCGGCTCCTACGAGCAGTACTTC,CASSPKADPGSYEQYF
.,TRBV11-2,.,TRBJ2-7,TGTGCCAGCAGCCTTGGCAGGAGTTACGAGCAGTACTTC,CASSLGRSYEQYF
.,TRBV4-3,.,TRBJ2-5,TGCGCCAGCAGCCAAGATAGGCAGACGGGACTTTACTTC,CASSQDRQTGLYF
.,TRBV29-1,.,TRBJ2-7,TGCAGCGTTATGGCTCTCTCCTACGAGCAGTACTTC,CSVMALSYEQYF
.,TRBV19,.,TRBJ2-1,TGTGCCAGTAGTTTCACTAGCTCCTACAATGAGCAGTTCTTC,CASSFTSSYNEQFF
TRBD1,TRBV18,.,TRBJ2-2,TGTGCCAGCTCACCCCGGGACAGGGATCGCACCGGGGAGCTGTTTTTT,CASSPRDRDRTGELFF
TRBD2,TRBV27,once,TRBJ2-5,TGTGCCAGCAGTCACGGCGGGGGTCTGGGGACCCAGTACTTC,CASSHGGGLGTQYF
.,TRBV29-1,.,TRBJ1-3,TGCAGCGTTGAAGATGCTGGGGGACTGGGAAACACCATATATTTT,CSVEDAGGLGNTIYF
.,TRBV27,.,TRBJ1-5,TGTGCCAGCAGTTCCGACAGGTACCTGCCCCAGCATTTT,CASSSDRYLPQHF
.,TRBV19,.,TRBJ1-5,TGTGCCAGTAGGCGGAGGAGGACAGACTTTAGCAATCAGCCCCAGCATTTT,CASRRRRTDFSNQPQHF
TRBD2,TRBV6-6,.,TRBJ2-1,TGTGCCAGCAGCGCCTCAGCGGGAGTCCATAATGAGCAGTTCTTC,CASSASAGVHNEQFF
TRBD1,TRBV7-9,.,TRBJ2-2,TGTGCCAGCAGCCACAGGGGAGCCGGGGAGCTGTTTTTT,CASSHRGAGELFF
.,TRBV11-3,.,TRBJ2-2,TGTGCCAGCAGCTTAGACTCCGATGACAGAGAAGGCGCCGGGGAGCTGTTTTTT,CASSLDSDDREGAGELFF
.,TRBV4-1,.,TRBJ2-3,TGCGCCAGCAGCCAAGCAGGGAACACAGATACGCAGTATTTT,CASSQAGNTDTQYF
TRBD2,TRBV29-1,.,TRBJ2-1,TGCAGCGCCACTAGCGGCTCCTACAATGAGCAGTTCTTC,CSATSGSYNEQFF
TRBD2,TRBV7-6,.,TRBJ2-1,TGTGCCAGCAGCAAAGAGGCTAGCGGGGCATCCTACAATGAGCAGTTCTTC,CASSKEASGASYNEQFF
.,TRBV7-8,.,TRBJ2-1,TGTGCCAGCAGCTTAGGGCCCAGTCCCTACAATGAGCAGTTCTTC,CASSLGPSPYNEQFF
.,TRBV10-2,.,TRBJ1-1,TGCGCCAGCAGTGACCCGATCGCTCAGGGCCCTGAAGCTTTCTTT,CASSDPIAQGPEAFF
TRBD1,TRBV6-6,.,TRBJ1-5,TGTGCCAGCGGACAGGGAGAGGGACCCCAGCATTTT,CASGQGEGPQHF
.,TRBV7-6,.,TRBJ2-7,TGTGCCAGCAGCTTAGAGGAACAGAACTACGAGCAGTACTTC,CASSLEEQNYEQYF
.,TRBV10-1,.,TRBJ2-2,TGCGCCAGCAGTGGTCACGGTGGCCCAACCGGGGAGCTGTTTTTT,CASSGHGGPTGELFF
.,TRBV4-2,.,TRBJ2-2,TGTGCCAGCATGACGGAAGACCTATCGAACACCGGGGAGCTGTTTTTT,CASMTEDLSNTGELFF
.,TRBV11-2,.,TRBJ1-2,TGTGCCAGCAGCTTAGCTGTTTGGACTGCAGATTCTCCTAACTATGGCTACACCTTC,CASSLAVWTADSPNYGYTF
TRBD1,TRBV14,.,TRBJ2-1,TGTGCCAGCAGCTTAGGACAGGGGAGGTATGAGCAGTTCTTC,CASSLGQGRYEQFF
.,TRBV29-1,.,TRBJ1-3,TGCAGCGGGCTTACATCTGGAAACACCATATATTTT,CSGLTSGNTIYF
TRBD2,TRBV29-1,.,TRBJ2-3,TGCAGCGTTGAGAGTAGCGGGATAGGCACAGATACGCAGTATTTT,CSVESSGIGTDTQYF
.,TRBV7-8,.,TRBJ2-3,TGTGCCAGCAGCTTAGGGCTAGCCCTTAGCACAGATACGCAGTATTTT,CASSLGLALSTDTQYF
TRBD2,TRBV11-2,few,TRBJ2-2,TGTGCCAGCAGCCAAGGGACTAGCGGGACTGGGGAGCTGTTTTTT,CASSQGTSGTGELFF
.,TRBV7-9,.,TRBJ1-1,TGTGCCAGCAGCGCCGTCATCCAAGAGAACACTGAAGCTTTCTTT,CASSAVIQENTEAFF